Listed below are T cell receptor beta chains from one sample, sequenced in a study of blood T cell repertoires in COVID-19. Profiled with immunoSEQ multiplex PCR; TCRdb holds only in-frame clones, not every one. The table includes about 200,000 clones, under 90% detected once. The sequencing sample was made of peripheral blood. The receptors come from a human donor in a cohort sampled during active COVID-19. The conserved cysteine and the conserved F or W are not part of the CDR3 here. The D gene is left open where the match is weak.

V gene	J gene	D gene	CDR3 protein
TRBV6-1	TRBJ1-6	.	ASSEGLGGVGSPLH
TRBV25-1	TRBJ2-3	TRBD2	ASPSPSGRKSDTQY
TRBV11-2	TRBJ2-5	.	ASSLWVGAETQY
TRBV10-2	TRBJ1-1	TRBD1	ASRDNRGAEAF
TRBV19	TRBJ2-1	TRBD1	ASSIGQGSYNEQF
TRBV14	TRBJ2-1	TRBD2	ASSHPRGTRIYNEQF
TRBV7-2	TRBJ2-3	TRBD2	ASIREGSYADTQY
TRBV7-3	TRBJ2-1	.	ASSPRGPNEQF
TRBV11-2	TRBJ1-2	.	ASSLDIGPVYGYT
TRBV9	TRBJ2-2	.	ASSLLGQAGRTGELF
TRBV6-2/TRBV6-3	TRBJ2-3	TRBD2	ASSYSTSSGLTRATDTQY
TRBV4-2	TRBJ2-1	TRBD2	ASSHSPSGNEQF
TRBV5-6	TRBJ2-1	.	ASSKTGGSIIEQF
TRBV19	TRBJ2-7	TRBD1	ASARDRGPQNEQY
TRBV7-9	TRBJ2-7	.	ASSAIYEQY
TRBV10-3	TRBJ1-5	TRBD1	AISSDRGGNQPQH
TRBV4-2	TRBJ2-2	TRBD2	ASSRGLADAGELF
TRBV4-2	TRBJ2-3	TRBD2	ASSQEVLAGVNTQY
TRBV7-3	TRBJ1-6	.	ASSLWENSPLH
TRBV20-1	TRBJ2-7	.	SASLRYGSSYEQY
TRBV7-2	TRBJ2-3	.	ASTEGGADTQY
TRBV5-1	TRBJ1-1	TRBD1	ASSLRQGVKNTEAF
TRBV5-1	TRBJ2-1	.	ASSLATGYNEQF
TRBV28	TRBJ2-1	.	ASSPLAAPSYNEQF
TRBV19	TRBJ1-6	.	ASTAGSRYNSPLH
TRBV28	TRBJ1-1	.	ASSKREVNTEAF
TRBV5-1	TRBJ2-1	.	ASSLDGLKFDEQF
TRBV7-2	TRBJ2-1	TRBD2	ASSFGGGRGNEQF
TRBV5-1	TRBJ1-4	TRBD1	ASSAGTVATNEKLF
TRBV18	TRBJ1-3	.	ASSPVTVILSGNTIY
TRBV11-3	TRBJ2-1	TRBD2	ASSLTSGSWDEQF
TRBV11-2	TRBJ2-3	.	ASSLVTDTQY
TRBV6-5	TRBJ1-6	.	ASSRQSSNSPLH
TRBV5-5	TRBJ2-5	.	ASSLGGPQY
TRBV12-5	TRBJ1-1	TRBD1	ASGLVRQGWGTEAF
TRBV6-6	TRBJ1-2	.	ASRSDSYYGYT
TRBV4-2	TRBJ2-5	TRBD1	ASSQDRDRGIETQY
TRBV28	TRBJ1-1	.	ASSFVRGTEAF
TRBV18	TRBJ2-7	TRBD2	ASSPRTSGTGAPYEQY
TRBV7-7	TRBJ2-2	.	ASSSQGGGTGELF
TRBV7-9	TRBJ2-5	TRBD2	ASSLTGGLQETQY
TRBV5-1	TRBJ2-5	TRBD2	ASSRTSEETQY
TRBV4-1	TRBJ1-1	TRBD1	ASSQPGTGTEAF
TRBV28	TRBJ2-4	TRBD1	ASSLTRGTGGVKNIQY
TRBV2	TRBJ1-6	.	ASSEGGSGAPNSPLH
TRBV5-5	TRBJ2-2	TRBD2	ASRRAGTLNGELF
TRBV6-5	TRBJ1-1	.	ASSIGDMNTEAF
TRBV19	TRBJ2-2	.	ASSILSGELF
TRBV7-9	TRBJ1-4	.	ASSLGGTRDNEKLF
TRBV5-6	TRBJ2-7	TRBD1	ASSPRGTGPYEQY
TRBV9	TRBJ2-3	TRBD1	ASHFSGGTADTQY
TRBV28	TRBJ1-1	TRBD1	ASSLRSPGQLTEAF
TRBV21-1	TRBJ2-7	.	ASSNRAGGPDFNEQY
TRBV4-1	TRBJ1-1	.	ASSPEIGPQGRAF
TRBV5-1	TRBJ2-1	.	ASSSLRGVDNEQF
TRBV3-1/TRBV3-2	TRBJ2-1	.	ASSSWGQLEEQF
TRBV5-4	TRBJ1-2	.	ASSFSGWDGYT
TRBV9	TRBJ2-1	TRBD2	ASSVATSGGGNEQF
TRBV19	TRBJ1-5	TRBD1	ASSATGFSNQPQH